This T cell receptor (beta chain) emerged from a study of cytomegalovirus exposure and HLA in healthy donors. The study's findings and limits: Later findings reportedly placed an Asian-associated ancestry cluster below the approximately 670-donor mean for N-insertions. V- and J-gene trimming in TCR beta was tied to a missense DCLRE1C variant by an analysis performed later. Researchers reported that a few CMV-associated chains were confirmed in vitro as CMV antigen-specific.

13 Jbeta primers and 60 Vbeta primers were used for the PCR. TCRdb's table, derived via immunoSEQ multiplex PCR, lists solely in-frame clones and lacks some. The sample lists 80,000 to 130,000 clones; around 80% were seen once. Points on this clone: Its specificity is unknown.

This CDR3 contains 16 residues. J lost 7 bases, V lost 2 bases, and 8 bases had no gene match. From germline, CDR1 is SGHNT and CDR2 YYREEE (reference sequence). This chain uses TRBV5-4 with TRBJ1-6; 8 positions agree with TRBD1. The sequence came from a male donor in good health and CMV-seropositive. Sequenced: PBMCs. The CDR3 reads CASSFPLGQGNSPLHF. CDR3 sequence (DNA): TGTGCCAGCAGCTTCCCTCTTGGACAGGGCAATTCACCCCTCCACTTT.